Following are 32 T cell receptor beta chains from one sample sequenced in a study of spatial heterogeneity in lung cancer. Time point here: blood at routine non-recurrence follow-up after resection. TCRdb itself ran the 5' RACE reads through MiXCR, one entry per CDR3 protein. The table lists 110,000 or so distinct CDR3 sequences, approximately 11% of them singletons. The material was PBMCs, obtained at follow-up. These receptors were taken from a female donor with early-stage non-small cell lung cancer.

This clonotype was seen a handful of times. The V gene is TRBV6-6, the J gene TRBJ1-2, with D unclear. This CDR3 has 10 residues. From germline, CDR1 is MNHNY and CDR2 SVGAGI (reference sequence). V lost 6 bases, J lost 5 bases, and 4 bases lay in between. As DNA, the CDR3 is TGTGCCAGCAGCCGTTATGGCTACACCTTC. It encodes CASSRYGYTF.

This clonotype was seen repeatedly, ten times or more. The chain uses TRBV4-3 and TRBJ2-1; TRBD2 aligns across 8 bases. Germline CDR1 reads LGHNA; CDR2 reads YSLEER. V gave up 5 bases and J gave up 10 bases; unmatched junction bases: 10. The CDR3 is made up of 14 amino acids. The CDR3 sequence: CASSENPGLGEQFF. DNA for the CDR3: TGCGCCAGCAGCGAGAATCCGGGACTAGGCGAGCAGTTCTTC.

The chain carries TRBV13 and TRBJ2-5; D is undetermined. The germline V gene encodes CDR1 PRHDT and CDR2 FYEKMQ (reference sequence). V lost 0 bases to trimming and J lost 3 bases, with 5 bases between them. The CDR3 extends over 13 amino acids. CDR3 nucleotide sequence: TGTGCCAGCAGCTTAGGCCAAGAAGAGACCCAGTACTTC. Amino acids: CASSLGQEETQYF.

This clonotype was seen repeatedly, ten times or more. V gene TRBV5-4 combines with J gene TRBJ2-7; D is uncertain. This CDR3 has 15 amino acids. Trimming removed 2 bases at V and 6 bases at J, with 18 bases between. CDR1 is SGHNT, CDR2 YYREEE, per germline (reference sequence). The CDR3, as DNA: TGTGCCAGCAGCTTCGGCCATAGGTCACCCTCCGAGCAGTACTTC. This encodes CASSFGHRSPSEQYF.

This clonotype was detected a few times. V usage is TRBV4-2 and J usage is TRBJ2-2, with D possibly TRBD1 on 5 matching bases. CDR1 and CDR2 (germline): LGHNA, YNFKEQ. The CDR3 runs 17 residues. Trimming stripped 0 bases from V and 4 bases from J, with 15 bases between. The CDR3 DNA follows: TGTGCCAGCAGCCAAGATCGACGGACATTAGGCACCGGGGAGCTGTTTTTT. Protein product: CASSQDRRTLGTGELFF.

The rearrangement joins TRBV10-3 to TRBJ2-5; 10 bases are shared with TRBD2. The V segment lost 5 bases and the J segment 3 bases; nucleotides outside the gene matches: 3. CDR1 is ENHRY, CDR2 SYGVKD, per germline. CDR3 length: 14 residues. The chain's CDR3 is CAISQGLAEETQYF. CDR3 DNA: TGTGCCATCAGTCAAGGACTAGCGGAAGAGACCCAGTACTTC.

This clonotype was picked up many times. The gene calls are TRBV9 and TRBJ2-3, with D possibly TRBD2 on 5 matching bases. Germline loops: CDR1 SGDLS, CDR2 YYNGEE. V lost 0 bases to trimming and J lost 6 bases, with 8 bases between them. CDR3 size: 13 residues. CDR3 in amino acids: CASSVGSGDTQYF. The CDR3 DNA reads TGTGCCAGCAGCGTAGGGTCGGGGGATACGCAGTATTTT.

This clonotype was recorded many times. In DNA, the CDR3 is TGCGCCACGAGAGAGGATACTGAAGCTTTCTTT. It yields the protein CATREDTEAFF. The J gene is TRBJ1-1, the V gene TRBV10-2; D is unclear. CDR3 length: 11 amino acids. Trimming removed 10 bases at V and 5 bases at J, with 11 bases between. Germline V gives CDR1 WSHSY, CDR2 SAAADI.

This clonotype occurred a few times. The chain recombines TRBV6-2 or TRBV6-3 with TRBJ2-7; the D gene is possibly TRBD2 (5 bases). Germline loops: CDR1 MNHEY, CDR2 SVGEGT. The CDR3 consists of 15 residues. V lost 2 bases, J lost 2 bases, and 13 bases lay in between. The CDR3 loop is CASSYGGSSAYEQYV. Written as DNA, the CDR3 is TGTGCCAGCAGTTACGGAGGATCCTCAGCCTACGAGCAGTACGTC.

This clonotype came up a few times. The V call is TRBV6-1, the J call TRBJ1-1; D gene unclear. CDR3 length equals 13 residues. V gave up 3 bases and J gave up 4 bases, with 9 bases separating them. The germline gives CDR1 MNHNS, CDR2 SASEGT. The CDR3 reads CASSEHSLTEAFF. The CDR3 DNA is TGTGCCAGCAGTGAGCACAGCCTCACTGAAGCTTTCTTT.

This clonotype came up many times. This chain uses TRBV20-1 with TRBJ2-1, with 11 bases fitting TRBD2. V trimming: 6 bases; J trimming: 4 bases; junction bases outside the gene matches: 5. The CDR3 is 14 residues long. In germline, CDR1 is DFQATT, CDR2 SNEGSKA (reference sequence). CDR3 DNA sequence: TGCAGTGCCTCCGGACTAGCGGGTTACAATGAGCAGTTCTTC. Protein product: CSASGLAGYNEQFF.

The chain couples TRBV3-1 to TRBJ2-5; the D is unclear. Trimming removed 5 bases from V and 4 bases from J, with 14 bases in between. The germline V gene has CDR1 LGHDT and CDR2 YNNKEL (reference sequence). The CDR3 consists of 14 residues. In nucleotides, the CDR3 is TGTGCCAGCAGCTTGACCACCCGTGGAGAGACCCAGTACTTC. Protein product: CASSLTTRGETQYF.

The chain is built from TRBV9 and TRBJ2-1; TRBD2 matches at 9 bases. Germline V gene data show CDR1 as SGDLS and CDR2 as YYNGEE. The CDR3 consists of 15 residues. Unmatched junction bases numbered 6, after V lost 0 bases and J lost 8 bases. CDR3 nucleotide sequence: TGTGCCAGCAGCGTAGTTAGCGGGAGTTTCTATGAGCAGTTCTTC. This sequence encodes CASSVVSGSFYEQFF.

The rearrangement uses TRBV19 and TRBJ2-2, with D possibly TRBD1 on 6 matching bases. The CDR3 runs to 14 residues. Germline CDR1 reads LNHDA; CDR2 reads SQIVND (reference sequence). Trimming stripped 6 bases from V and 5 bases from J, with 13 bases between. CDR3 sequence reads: CASSSHQGTGELFF. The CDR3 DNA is TGTGCCAGTAGCAGTCACCAGGGGACCGGGGAGCTGTTTTTT.

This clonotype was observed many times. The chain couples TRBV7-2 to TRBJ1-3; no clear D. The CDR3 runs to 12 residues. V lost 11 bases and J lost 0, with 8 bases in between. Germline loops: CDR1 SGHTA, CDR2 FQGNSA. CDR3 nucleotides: TGTGCCGGTACAGTCTCTGGAAACACCATATATTTT. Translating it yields CAGTVSGNTIYF.

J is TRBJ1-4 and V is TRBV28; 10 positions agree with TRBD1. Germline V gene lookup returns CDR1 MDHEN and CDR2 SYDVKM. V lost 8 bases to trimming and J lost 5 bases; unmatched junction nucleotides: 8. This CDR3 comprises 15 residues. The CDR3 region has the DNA TGTGCCAGCGGGACTTCGGGACAGGGGAATGAAAAACTGTTTTTT. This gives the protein CASGTSGQGNEKLFF. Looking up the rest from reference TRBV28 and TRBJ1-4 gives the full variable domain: DVKVTQSSRYLVKRTGEKVFLECVQDMDHENMFWYRQDPGLGLRLIYFSYDVKMKEKGDIPEGYSVSREKKERFSLILESASTNQTSMYLCASGTSGQGNEKLFFGSGTQLSVL.

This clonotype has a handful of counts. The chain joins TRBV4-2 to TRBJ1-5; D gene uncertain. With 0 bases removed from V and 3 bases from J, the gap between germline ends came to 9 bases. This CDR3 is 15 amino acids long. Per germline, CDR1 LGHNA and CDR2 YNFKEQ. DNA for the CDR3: TGTGCCAGCAGCCAAGATCGGCAGAACAATCAGCCCCAGCATTTT. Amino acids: CASSQDRQNNQPQHF.

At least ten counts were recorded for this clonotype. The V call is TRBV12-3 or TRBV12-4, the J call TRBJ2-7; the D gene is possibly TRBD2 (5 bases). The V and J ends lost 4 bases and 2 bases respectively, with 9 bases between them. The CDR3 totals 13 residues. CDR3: CASSYRGPYEQYV. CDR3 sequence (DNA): TGTGCCAGCAGTTATAGAGGGCCCTACGAGCAGTACGTC.

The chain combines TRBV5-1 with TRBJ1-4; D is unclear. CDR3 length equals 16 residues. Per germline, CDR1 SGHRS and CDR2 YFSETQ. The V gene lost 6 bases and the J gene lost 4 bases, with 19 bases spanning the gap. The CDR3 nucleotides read TGCGCCAGCAAGGGCCTGCCGGGAAACAATAATGAAAAACTGTTTTTT. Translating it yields CASKGLPGNNNEKLFF.

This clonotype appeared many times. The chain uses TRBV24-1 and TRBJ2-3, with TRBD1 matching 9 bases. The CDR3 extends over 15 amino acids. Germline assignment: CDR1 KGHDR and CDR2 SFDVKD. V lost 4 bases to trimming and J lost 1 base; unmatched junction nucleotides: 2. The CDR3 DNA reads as TGTGCCACCAGTGACCGGACAGGGGGCACAGATACGCAGTATTTT. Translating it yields CATSDRTGGTDTQYF.

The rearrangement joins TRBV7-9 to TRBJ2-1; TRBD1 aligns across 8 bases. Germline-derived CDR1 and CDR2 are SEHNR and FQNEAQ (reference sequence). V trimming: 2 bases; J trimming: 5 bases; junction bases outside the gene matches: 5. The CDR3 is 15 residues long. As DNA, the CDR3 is TGTGCCAGCAGCTTACGGACAGGGATGAACAATGAGCAGTTCTTC. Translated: CASSLRTGMNNEQFF.

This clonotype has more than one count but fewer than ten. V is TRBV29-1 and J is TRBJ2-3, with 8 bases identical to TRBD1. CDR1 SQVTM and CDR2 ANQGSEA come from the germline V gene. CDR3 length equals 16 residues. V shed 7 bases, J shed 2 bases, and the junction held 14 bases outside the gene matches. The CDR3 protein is CSAQRDPGGNTDTQYF. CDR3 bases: TGCAGCGCCCAACGAGACCCAGGGGGCAACACAGATACGCAGTATTTT.

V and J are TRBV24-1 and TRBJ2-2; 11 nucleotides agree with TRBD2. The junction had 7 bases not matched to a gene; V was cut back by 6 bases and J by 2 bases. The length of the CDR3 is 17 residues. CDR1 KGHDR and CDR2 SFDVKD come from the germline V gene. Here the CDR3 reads CATSPRLAGLNTGELFF. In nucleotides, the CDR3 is TGTGCCACCAGTCCCAGACTAGCGGGATTAAACACCGGGGAGCTGTTTTTT.

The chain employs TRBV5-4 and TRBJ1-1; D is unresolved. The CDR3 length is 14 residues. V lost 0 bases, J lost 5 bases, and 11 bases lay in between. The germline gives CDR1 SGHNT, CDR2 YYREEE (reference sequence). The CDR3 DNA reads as TGTGCCAGCAGCTTGGCCACGTTAGCGACTGAAGCTTTCTTT. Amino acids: CASSLATLATEAFF.

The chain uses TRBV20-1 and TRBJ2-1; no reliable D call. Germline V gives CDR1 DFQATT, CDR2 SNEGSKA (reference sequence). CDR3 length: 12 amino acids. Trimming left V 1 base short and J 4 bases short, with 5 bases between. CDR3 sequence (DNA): TGCAGTGCTAGAGGGGATTACAATGAGCAGTTCTTC. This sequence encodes CSARGDYNEQFF.

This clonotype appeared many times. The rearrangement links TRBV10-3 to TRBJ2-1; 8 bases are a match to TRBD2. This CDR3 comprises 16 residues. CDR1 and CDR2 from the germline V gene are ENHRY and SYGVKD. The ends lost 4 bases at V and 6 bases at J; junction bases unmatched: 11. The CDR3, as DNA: TGTGCCATCAGTGCTCCCGGACTAGCAAAGCCCAATGAGCAGTTCTTC. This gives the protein CAISAPGLAKPNEQFF.

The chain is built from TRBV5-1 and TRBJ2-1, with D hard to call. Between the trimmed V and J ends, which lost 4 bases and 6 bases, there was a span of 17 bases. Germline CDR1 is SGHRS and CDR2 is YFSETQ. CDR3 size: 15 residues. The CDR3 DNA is TGCGCCAGCAGCCCAGGTAGATCTAGAAGCAATGAGCAGTTCTTC. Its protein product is CASSPGRSRSNEQFF.

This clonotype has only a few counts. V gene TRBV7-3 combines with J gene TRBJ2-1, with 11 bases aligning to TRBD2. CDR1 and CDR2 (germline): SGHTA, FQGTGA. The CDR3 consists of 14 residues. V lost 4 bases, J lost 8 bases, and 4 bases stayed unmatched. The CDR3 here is CASSYSGRADEQFF. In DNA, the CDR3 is TGTGCCAGCAGCTATAGCGGGAGGGCGGATGAGCAGTTCTTC.

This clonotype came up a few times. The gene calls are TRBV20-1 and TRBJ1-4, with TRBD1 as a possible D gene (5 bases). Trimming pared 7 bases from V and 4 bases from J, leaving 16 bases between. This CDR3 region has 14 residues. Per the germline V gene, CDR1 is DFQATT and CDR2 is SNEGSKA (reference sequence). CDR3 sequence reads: CSVPRDGGNEKLFF. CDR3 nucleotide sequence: TGCAGTGTGCCCCGGGACGGGGGTAATGAAAAACTGTTTTTT.

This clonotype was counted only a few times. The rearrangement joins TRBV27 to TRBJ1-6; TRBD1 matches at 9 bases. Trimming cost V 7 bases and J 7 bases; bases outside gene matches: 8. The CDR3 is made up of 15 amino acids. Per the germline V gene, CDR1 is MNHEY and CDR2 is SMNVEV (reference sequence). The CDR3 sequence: CASTRDRAGNSPLHF. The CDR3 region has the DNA TGTGCCAGCACCCGGGACAGGGCCGGCAATTCACCCCTCCACTTT.

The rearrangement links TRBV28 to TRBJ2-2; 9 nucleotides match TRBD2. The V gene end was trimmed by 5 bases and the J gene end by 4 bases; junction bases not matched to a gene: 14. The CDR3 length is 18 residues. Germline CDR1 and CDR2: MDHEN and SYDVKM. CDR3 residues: CASSLLVWREGLTGELFF. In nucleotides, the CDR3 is TGTGCCAGCAGTCTACTCGTCTGGCGGGAGGGTCTCACCGGGGAGCTGTTTTTT.

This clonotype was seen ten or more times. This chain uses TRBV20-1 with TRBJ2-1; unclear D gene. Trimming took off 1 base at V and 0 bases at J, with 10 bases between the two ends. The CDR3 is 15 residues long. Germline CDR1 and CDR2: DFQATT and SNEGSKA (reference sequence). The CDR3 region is CSARGPKSSYNEQFF. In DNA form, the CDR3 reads TGCAGTGCTAGAGGTCCCAAGTCCTCCTACAATGAGCAGTTCTTC.